This T cell receptor beta chain originates from a study of control samples from healthy donors and cancer patients. V dropped 2 bases and J dropped 3; count of bases not matched to a gene: 28. CDR1 is ENHRY, CDR2 SYGVKD, per germline. This CDR3 comprises 22 residues. Profiling relied on immunoSEQ multiplex PCR, and the TCRdb table lists in-frame clones only, not all of them. The data contain about 180,000 clones, approximately 92% of them singletons. Sequenced: blood. The rearrangement joins TRBV10-3 to TRBJ2-7; 7 nucleotides agree with TRBD1. The origin of this receptor is a man aged 30 to 39 in good health. Written as DNA, the CDR3 is TGTGCCATCAGTGAGCTTATACCGGGACAGATTTTTCCAATCTGGGGTCTCTACGAGCAGTACTTC. This codes for CAISELIPGQIFPIWGLYEQYF.